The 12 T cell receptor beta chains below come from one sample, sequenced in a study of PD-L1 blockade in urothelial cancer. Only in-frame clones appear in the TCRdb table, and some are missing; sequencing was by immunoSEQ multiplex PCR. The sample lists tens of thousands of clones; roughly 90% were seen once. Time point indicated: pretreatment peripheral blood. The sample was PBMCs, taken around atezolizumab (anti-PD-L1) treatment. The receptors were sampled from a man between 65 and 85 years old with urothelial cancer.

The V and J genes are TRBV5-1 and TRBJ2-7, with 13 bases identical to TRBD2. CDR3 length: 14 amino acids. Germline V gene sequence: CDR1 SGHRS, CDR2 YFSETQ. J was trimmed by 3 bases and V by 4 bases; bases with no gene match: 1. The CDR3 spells CASSRTSGSYEQYF. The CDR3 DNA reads TGCGCCAGCAGCCGGACTAGCGGGAGCTACGAGCAGTACTTC.

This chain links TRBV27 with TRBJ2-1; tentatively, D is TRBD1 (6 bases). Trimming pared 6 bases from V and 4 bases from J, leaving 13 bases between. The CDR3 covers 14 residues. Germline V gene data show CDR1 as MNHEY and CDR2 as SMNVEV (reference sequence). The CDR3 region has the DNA TGTGCCAGCAGCTTAAAACAGGGTTACAATGAGCAGTTCTTC. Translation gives CASSLKQGYNEQFF.

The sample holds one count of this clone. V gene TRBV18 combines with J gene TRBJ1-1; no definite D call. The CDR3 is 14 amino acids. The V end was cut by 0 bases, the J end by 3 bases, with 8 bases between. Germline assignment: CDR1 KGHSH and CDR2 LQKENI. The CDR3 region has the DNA TGTGCCAGCTCACCACCGCTTTCGGACACTGAAGCTTTCTTT. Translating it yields CASSPPLSDTEAFF.

CDR3 sequence (DNA): TGCAGCGGACAGAAGGGCGACTCTGGAAACACCATATATTTT. This codes for CSGQKGDSGNTIYF. This sequence joins TRBV29-1 and TRBJ1-3; D is perhaps TRBD1 (5 bases). Trimming stripped 7 bases from V and 0 bases from J, with 13 bases between. CDR1 and CDR2 from the germline V gene are SQVTM and ANQGSEA. CDR3 size: 14 residues.

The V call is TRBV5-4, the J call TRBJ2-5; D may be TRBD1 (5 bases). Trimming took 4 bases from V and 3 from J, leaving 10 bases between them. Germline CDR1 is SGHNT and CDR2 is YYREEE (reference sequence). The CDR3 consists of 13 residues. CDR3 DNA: TGTGCCAGCAGCCAAGTAGGGGAAGAGACCCAGTACTTC. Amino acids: CASSQVGEETQYF.

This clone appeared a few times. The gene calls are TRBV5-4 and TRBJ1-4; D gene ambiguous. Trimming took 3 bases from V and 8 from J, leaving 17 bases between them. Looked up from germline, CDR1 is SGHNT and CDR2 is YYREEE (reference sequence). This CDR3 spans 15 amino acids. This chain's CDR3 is CASSSMAGGKEKLFF. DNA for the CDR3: TGTGCCAGCAGCTCAATGGCAGGAGGAAAGGAAAAACTGTTTTTT.

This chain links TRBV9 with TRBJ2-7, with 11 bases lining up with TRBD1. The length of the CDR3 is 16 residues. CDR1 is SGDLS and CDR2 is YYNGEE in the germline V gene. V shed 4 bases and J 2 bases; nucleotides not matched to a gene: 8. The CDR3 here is CASSPLGQGAAYEQYF. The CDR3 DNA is TGTGCCAGCAGCCCCTTAGGACAGGGGGCGGCCTACGAGCAGTACTTC.

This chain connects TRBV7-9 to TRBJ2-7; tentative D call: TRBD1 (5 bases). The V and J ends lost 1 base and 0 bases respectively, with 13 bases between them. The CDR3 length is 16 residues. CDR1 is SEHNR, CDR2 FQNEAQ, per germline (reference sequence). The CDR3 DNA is TGTGCCAGCAGCTTAGAGGTGGCCAGGGCCTCCTACGAGCAGTACTTC. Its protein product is CASSLEVARASYEQYF.

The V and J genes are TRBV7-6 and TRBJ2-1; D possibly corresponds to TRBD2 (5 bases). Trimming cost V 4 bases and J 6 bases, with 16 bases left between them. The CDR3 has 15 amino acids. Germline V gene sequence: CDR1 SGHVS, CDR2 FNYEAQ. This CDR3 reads CASSSWSTRANEQFF. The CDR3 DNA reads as TGTGCCAGCAGCTCGTGGAGTACGAGGGCCAATGAGCAGTTCTTC.

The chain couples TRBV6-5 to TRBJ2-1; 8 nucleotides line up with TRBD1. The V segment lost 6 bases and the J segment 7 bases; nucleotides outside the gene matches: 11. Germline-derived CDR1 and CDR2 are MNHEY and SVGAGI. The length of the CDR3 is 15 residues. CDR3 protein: CASRSPGTGRNEQFF. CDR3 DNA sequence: TGTGCCAGCAGGTCGCCCGGGACAGGCAGGAATGAGCAGTTCTTC.

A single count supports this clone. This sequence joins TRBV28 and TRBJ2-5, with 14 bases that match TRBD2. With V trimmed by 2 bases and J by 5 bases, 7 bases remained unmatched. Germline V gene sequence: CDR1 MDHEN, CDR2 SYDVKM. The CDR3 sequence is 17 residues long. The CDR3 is CASSLPGTSGSFETQYF. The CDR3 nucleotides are TGTGCCAGCAGTTTACCCGGGACTAGCGGGAGTTTTGAGACCCAGTACTTC. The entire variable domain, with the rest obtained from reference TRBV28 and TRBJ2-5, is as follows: DVKVTQSSRYLVKRTGEKVFLECVQDMDHENMFWYRQDPGLGLRLIYFSYDVKMKEKGDIPEGYSVSREKKERFSLILESASTNQTSMYLCASSLPGTSGSFETQYFGPGTRLLVL.

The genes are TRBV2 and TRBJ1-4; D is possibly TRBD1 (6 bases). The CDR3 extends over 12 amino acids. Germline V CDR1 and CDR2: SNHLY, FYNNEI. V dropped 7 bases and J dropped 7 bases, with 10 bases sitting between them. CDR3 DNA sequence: TGTGCCAGCAACAGGGATGCTGAAAAACTGTTTTTT. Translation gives CASNRDAEKLFF.